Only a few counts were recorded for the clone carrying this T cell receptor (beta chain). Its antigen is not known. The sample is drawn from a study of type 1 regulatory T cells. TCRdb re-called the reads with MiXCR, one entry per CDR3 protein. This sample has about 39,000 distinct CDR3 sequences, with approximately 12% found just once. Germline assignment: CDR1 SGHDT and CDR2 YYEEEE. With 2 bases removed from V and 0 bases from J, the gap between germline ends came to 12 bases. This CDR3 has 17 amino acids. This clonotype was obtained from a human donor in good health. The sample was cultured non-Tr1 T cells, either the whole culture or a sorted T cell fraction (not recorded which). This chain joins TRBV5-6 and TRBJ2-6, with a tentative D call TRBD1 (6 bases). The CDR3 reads CASSFRTVDSGANVLTF. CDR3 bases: TGTGCCAGCAGCTTCAGGACAGTTGACTCTGGGGCCAACGTCCTGACTTTC.